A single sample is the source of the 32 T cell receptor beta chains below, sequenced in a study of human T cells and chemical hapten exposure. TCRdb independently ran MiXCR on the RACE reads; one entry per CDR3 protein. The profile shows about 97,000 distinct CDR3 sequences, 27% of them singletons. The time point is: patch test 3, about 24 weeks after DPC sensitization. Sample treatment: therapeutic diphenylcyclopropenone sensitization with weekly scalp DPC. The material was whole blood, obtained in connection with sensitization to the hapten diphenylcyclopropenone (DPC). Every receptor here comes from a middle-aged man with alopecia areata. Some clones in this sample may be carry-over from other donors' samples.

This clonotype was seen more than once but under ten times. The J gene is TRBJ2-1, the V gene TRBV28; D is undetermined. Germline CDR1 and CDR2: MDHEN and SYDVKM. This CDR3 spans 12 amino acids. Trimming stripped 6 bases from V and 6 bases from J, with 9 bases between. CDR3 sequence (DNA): TGTGCCAGCAGCTCCCCCTCCAATGAGCAGTTCTTC. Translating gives CASSSPSNEQFF. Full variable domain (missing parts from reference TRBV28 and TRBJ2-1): DVKVTQSSRYLVKRTGEKVFLECVQDMDHENMFWYRQDPGLGLRLIYFSYDVKMKEKGDIPEGYSVSREKKERFSLILESASTNQTSMYLCASSSPSNEQFFGPGTRLTVL.

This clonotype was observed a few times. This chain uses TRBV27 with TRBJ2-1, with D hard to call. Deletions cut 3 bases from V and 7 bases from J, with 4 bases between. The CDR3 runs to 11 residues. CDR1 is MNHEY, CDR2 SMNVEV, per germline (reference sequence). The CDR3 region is CASSFVNEQFF. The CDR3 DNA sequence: TGTGCCAGCAGTTTTGTGAATGAGCAGTTCTTC.

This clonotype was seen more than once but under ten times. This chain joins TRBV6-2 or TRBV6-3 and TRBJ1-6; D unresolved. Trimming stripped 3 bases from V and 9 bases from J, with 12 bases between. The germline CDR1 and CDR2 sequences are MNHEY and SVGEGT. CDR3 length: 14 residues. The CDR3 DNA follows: TGTGCCAGCAGTTATGGAGGGTCCAGTTCACCCCTCCACTTT. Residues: CASSYGGSSSPLHF.

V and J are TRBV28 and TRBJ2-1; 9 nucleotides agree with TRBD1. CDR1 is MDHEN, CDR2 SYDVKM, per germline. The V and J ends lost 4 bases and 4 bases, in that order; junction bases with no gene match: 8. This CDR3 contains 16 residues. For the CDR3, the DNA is TGTGCCAGCAGTTCGTTGGGACAGGGACGGTACAATGAGCAGTTCTTC. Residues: CASSSLGQGRYNEQFF.

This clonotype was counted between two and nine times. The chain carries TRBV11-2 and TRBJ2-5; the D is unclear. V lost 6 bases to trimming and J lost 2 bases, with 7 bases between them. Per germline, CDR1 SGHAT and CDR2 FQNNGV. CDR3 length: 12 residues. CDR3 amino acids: CASRELQETQYF. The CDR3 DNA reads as TGTGCCAGCAGGGAGTTGCAAGAGACCCAGTACTTC. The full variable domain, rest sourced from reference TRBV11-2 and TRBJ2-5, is EAGVAQSPRYKIIEKRQSVAFWCNPISGHATLYWYQQILGQGPKLLIQFQNNGVVDDSQLPKDRFSAERLKGVDSTLKIQPAKLEDSAVYLCASRELQETQYFGPGTRLLVL.

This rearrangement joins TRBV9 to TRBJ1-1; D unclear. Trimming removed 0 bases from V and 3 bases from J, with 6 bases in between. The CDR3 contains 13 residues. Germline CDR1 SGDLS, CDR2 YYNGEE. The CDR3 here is CASSVAGHTEAFF. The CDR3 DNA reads TGTGCCAGCAGCGTAGCCGGGCACACTGAAGCTTTCTTT.

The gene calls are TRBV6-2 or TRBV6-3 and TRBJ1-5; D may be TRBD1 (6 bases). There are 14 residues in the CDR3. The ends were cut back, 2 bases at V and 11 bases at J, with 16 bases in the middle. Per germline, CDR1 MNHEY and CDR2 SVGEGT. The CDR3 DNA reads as TGTGCCAGCAGTTACGGGACACGCCCGGGGGCCCAGCATTTT. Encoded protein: CASSYGTRPGAQHF.

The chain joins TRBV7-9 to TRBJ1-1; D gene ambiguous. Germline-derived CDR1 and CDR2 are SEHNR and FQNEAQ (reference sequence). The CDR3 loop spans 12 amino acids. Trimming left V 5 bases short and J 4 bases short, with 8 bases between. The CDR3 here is CASSREATEAFF. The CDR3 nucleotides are TGTGCCAGCAGCCGTGAGGCCACTGAAGCTTTCTTT. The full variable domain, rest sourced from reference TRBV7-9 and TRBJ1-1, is DTGVSQNPRHKITKRGQNVTFRCDPISEHNRLYWYRQTLGQGPEFLTYFQNEAQLEKSRLLSDRFSAERPKGSFSTLEIQRTEQGDSAMYLCASSREATEAFFGQGTRLTVV.

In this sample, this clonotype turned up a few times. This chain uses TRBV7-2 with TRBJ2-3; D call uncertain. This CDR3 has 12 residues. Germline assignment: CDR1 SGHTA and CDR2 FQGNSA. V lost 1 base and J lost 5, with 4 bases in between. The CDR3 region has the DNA TGTGCCAGCAGCTTAGGACGAGATACGCAGTATTTT. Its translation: CASSLGRDTQYF.

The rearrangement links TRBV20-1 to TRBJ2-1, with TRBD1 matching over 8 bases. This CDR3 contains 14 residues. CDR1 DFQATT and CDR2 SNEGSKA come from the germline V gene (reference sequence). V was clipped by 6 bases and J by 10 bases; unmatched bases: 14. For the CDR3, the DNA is TGCAGTGCCCCGTTCAGGGGGCTAGGGAGGGAGCAGTTCTTC. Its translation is CSAPFRGLGREQFF.

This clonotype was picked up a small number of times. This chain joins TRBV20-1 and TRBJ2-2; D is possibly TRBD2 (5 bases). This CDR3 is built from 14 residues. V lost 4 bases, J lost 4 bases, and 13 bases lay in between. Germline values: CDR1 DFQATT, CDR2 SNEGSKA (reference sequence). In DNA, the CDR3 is TGCAGTGCTAACGTAGCGCCGGGCACCGGGGAGCTGTTTTTT. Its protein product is CSANVAPGTGELFF.

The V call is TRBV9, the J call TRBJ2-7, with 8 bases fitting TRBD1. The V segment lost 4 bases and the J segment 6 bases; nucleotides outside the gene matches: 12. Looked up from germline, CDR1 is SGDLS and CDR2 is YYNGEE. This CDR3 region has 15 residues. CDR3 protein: CASSPSSDRVAEQYF. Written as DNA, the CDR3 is TGTGCCAGCAGCCCAAGCTCGGACAGGGTTGCCGAGCAGTACTTC.

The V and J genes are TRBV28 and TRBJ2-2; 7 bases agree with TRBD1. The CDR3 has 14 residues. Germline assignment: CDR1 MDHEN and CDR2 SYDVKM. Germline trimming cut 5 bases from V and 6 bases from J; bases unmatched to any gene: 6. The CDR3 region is CASSIQGSPGELFF. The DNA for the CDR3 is TGTGCCAGCAGTATACAGGGGAGCCCCGGGGAGCTGTTTTTT.

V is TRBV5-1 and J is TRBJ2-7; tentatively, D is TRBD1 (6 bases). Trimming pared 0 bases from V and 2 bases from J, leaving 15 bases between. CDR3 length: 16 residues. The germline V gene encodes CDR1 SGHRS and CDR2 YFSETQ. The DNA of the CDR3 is TGCGCCAGCAGCTTGGGGCTCCAGGGGAATGCCTACGAGCAGTACTTC. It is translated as CASSLGLQGNAYEQYF. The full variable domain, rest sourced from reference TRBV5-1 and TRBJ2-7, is KAGVTQTPRYLIKTRGQQVTLSCSPISGHRSVSWYQQTPGQGLQFLFEYFSETQRNKGNFPGRFSGRQFSNSRSEMNVSTLELGDSALYLCASSLGLQGNAYEQYFGPGTRLTVT.

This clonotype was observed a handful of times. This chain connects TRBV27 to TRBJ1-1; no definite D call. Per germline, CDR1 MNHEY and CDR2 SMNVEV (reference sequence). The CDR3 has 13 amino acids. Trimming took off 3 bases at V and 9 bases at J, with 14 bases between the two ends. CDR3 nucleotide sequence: TGTGCCAGCAGTTTGTTAGGATGGACGAAAGCTTTCTTT. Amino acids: CASSLLGWTKAFF.

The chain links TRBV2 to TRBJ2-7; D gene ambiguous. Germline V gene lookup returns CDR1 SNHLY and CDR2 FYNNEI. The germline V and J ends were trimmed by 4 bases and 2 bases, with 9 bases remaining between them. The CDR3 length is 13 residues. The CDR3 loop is CASSGHEAYEQYF. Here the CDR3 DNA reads TGTGCCAGCAGTGGCCACGAGGCCTACGAGCAGTACTTC.

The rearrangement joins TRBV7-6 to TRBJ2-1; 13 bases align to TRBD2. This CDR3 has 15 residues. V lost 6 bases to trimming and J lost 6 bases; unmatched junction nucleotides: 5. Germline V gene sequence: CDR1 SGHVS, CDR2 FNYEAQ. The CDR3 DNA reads TGTGCCAGCAGTCTACTAGCGGGAGGGTCCAATGAGCAGTTCTTC. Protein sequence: CASSLLAGGSNEQFF.

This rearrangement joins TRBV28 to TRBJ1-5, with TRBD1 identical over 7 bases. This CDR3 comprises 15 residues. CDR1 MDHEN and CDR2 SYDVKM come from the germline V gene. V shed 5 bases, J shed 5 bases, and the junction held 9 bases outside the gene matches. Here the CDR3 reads CASSPQTGRYQPQHF. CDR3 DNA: TGTGCCAGCAGTCCCCAGACAGGGCGGTATCAGCCCCAGCATTTT.

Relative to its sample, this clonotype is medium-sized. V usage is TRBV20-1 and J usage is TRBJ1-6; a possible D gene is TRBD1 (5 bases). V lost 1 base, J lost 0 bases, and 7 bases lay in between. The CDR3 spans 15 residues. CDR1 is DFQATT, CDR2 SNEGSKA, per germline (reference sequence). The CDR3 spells CSARAGSSYNSPLHF. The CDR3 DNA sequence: TGCAGTGCTAGAGCAGGGAGCTCCTATAATTCACCCCTCCACTTT.

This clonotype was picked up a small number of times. For the CDR3, the DNA is TGCAGTGCTAGCGGGGGGACTAGCGTAAGCACAGATACGCAGTATTTT. It specifies CSASGGTSVSTDTQYF. The chain joins TRBV20-1 to TRBJ2-3, with 10 bases that match TRBD2. V shed 3 bases and J 0 bases; nucleotides not matched to a gene: 6. Looked up from germline, CDR1 is DFQATT and CDR2 is SNEGSKA (reference sequence). The CDR3 extends over 16 amino acids.

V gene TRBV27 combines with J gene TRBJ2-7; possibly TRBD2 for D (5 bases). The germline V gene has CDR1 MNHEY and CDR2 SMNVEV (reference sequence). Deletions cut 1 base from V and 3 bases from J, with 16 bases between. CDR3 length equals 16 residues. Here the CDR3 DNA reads TGTGCCAGCAGTTTATTTCTGCCCGGGGAATACTACGAGCAGTACTTC. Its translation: CASSLFLPGEYYEQYF.

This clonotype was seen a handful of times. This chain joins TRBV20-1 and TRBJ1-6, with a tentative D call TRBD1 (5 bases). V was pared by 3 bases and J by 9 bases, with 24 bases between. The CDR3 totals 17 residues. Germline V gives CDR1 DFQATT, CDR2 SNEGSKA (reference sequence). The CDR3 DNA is TGCAGTGCTAGTAGTTCCGGGGCCGAGGCACGGGGTTCACCCCTCCACTTT. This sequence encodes CSASSSGAEARGSPLHF.

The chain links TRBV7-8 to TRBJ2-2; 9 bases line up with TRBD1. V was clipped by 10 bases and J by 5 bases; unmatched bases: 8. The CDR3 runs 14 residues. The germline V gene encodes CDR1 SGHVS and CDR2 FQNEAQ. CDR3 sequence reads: CAIINRGRTGELFF. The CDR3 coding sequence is TGTGCCATCATAAACAGGGGGCGTACCGGGGAGCTGTTTTTT. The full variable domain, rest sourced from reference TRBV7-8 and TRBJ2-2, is GAGVSQSPRYKVAKRGQDVALRCDPISGHVSLFWYQQALGQGPEFLTYFQNEAQLDKSGLPSDRFFAERPEGSVSTLKIQRTQQEDSAVYLCAIINRGRTGELFFGEGSRLTVL.

The CDR3 coding sequence is TGTGCCAGCAGCTTGGAAAGACAGACAGATACGCAGTATTTT. This codes for CASSLERQTDTQYF. The J gene is TRBJ2-3, the V gene TRBV7-8; maybe TRBD1 (5 bases). The V and J ends lost 3 bases and 3 bases respectively, with 10 bases between them. The CDR3 spans 14 residues. Germline V gene sequence: CDR1 SGHVS, CDR2 FQNEAQ.

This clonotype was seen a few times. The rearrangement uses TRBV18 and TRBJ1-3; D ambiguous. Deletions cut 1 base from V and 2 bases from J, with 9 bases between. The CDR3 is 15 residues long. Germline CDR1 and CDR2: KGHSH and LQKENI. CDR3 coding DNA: TGTGCCAGCTCACCACAAGCAGGACCTGGAAACACCATATATTTT. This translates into CASSPQAGPGNTIYF.

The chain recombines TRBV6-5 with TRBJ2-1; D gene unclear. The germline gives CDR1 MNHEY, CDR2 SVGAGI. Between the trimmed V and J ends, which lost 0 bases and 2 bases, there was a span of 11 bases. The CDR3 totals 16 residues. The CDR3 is CASSYSIYTPYNEQFF. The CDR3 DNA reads TGTGCCAGCAGTTACTCGATTTACACACCCTACAATGAGCAGTTCTTC.

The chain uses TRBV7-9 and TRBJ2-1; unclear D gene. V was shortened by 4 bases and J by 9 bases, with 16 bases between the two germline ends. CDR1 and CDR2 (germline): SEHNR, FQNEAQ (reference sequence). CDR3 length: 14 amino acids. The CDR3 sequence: CASSSRLSFGEQFF. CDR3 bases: TGTGCCAGCAGCTCAAGACTCAGTTTCGGTGAGCAGTTCTTC.

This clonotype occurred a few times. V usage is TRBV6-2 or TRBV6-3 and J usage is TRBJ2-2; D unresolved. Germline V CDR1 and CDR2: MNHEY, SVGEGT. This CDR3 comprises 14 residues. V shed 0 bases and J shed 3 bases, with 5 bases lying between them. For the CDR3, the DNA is TGTGCCAGCAGTTACTCCACGGACACCGGGGAGCTGTTTTTT. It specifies CASSYSTDTGELFF.

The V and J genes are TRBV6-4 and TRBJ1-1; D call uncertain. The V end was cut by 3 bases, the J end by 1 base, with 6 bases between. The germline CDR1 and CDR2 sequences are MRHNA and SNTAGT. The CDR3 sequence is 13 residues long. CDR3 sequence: CASSELANTEAFF. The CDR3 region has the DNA TGTGCCAGCAGTGAATTGGCGAACACTGAAGCTTTCTTT.

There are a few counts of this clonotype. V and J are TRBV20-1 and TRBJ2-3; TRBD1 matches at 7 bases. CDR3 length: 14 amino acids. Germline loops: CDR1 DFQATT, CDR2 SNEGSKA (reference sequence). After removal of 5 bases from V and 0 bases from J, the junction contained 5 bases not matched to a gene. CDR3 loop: CSASGQASTDTQYF. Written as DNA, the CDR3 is TGCAGTGCTTCCGGACAGGCTAGCACAGATACGCAGTATTTT.

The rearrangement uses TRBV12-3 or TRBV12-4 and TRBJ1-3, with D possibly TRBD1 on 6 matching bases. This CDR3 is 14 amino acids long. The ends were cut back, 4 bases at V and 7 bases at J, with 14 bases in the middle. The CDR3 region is CASSSGQFVNTIYF. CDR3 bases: TGTGCCAGCAGTTCCGGACAGTTTGTTAACACCATATATTTT.

The CDR3 region has the DNA TGTGCCAGCAGCTTAGAGTGGCGGGAGTCAGATACGCAGTATTTT. Translation: CASSLEWRESDTQYF. The J gene is TRBJ2-3, the V gene TRBV7-2; 7 bases map to TRBD2. The CDR3 is 15 amino acids. CDR1 is SGHTA and CDR2 is FQGNSA in the germline V gene. V lost 1 base to trimming and J lost 4 bases; unmatched junction nucleotides: 5.